These T cell receptor beta chains were read from a single sample in a study of blood T cell repertoires in COVID-19. Libraries were prepared by immunoSEQ multiplex PCR; TCRdb keeps only in-frame clonotypes and omits some of them. Of 150,000 to 200,000 clones in the sample, around 79% are singletons; the top ten hold approximately 15%. Specimen: peripheral blood. The receptors derive from a man in his sixties with active or convalescent COVID-19. Each CDR3 is given with its conserved first and last residue. D genes are given only for firm matches. Only part of the rows carry a size: once, few, many, or a class if the clone is expanded.

d_call,v_call,j_call,clone_size,cdr3_length,cdr3_aa,cdr3_nt
TRBD1,TRBV28,TRBJ1-2,NA,15,CASKGTGGGNYGYTF,TGTGCCAGCAAAGGGACAGGGGGCGGGAACTATGGCTACACCTTC
TRBD2,TRBV7-9,TRBJ2-7,NA,15,CASSSASGSFLEQYF,TGTGCCAGCAGCTCCGCCAGCGGGAGTTTTCTCGAGCAGTACTTC
TRBD2,TRBV29-1,TRBJ2-1,NA,14,CSVWLRESDNEQFF,TGCAGCGTTTGGCTGCGGGAGAGTGACAATGAGCAGTTCTTC
TRBD2,TRBV9,TRBJ2-7,NA,14,CASSVGLAGYEQYF,TGTGCCAGCAGCGTAGGACTAGCGGGGTACGAGCAGTACTTC
TRBD1,TRBV29-1,TRBJ2-1,NA,16,CSVDQSGTGFHNEQFF,TGCAGCGTTGACCAATCAGGGACAGGGTTCCACAATGAGCAGTTCTTC
NA,TRBV19,TRBJ2-7,NA,11,CASRQGYEQYF,TGTGCCAGTAGGCAGGGCTACGAGCAGTACTTC
TRBD2,TRBV3-1/TRBV3-2,TRBJ2-7,NA,15,CASSPRLAGEYEQYF,TGTGCCAGCAGCCCACGACTAGCGGGAGAATACGAGCAGTACTTC
TRBD2,TRBV7-9,TRBJ2-1,NA,15,CASSFSSGSPNEQFF,TGTGCCAGCAGCTTCTCTAGCGGGAGTCCGAATGAGCAGTTCTTC
TRBD1,TRBV4-2,TRBJ1-2,NA,15,CASSPRTGTSNGYTF,TGTGCCAGCAGCCCCCGGACAGGGACGTCGAATGGCTACACCTTC
TRBD1,TRBV7-8,TRBJ2-1,once,13,CASSVTGYNEQFF,TGTGCCAGCAGCGTGACAGGGTACAATGAGCAGTTCTTC
TRBD2,TRBV3-1/TRBV3-2,TRBJ2-1,NA,18,CASSQDGGGTLGYNEQFF,TGTGCCAGCAGCCAAGACGGGGGAGGGACCCTTGGGTACAATGAGCAGTTCTTC
NA,TRBV28,TRBJ2-7,few,12,CASSPRQYEQYF,TGTGCCAGCAGCCCGAGACAGTACGAGCAGTACTTC
TRBD1,TRBV28,TRBJ1-3,NA,16,CASSSPGQGGGNTIYF,TGTGCCAGCAGTTCCCCGGGACAGGGTGGTGGAAACACCATATATTTT
NA,TRBV21-1,TRBJ2-7,NA,16,CASSIDRGGRCGEQYF,TGTGCCAGCAGCATCGACAGGGGGGGCCGGTGCGGTGAGCAGTACTTC
NA,TRBV15,TRBJ1-2,NA,13,CATSRDINYGYTF,TGTGCCACCAGCAGAGATATCAACTATGGCTACACCTTC
NA,TRBV4-3,TRBJ1-2,NA,15,CASSQGVGGGWGYTF,TGCGCCAGCAGCCAAGGGGTCGGGGGTGGTTGGGGCTACACCTTC
TRBD1,TRBV5-1,TRBJ1-3,NA,18,CASSPGTRGDLSGNTIYF,TGCGCCAGCAGCCCCGGTACCAGGGGGGACCTCTCTGGAAACACCATATATTTT
NA,TRBV21-1,TRBJ1-5,NA,15,CASSKRRQHNQPQHF,TGTGCCAGCAGCAAAAGGAGGCAGCACAATCAGCCCCAGCATTTT
TRBD2,TRBV19,TRBJ2-5,NA,15,CASSINPQGGETQYF,TGTGCCAGTAGTATAAACCCGCAGGGAGGGGAGACCCAGTACTTC
NA,TRBV10-3,TRBJ1-2,NA,15,CAISEGVRRSVGYTF,TGTGCCATCAGTGAAGGCGTTCGGAGGTCCGTTGGCTACACCTTC
NA,TRBV7-2,TRBJ1-4,few,14,CASSSRRGNEKLFF,TGTGCCAGCAGCTCCCGCAGGGGCAATGAAAAACTGTTTTTT
NA,TRBV6-2/TRBV6-3,TRBJ2-7,NA,14,CASSYSGGRYEQYF,TGTGCCAGCAGTTACTCTGGAGGCCGCTACGAGCAGTACTTC
TRBD1,TRBV12-5,TRBJ1-2,NA,14,CASGLPGQYYGYTF,TGTGCTAGTGGTTTGCCGGGACAGTACTATGGCTACACCTTC
NA,TRBV14,TRBJ2-7,NA,15,CASSFRRGRYYEQYF,TGTGCCAGCAGCTTCCGACGGGGAAGGTACTACGAGCAGTACTTC
NA,TRBV7-3,TRBJ1-3,once,15,CASSPDGSSGNTIYF,TGTGCCAGCAGCCCTGACGGGAGCTCTGGAAACACCATATATTTT
NA,TRBV25-1,TRBJ2-3,NA,14,CASTDTTTADTQYF,TGTGCCAGCACGGACACTACCACCGCAGATACGCAGTATTTT
NA,TRBV28,TRBJ1-4,once,12,CASSQGQTAHFF,TGTGCCAGCAGTCAAGGACAGACCGCGCATTTTTTT
TRBD2,TRBV5-6,TRBJ2-6,NA,16,CASRRAGGAGANVLTF,TGTGCCAGCAGAAGGGCCGGGGGGGCCGGGGCCAACGTCCTGACTTTC
NA,TRBV5-1,TRBJ2-1,NA,15,CASSPSPGSYNEQFF,TGCGCCAGCAGCCCGTCACCGGGGTCCTACAATGAGCAGTTCTTC
NA,TRBV19,TRBJ1-5,NA,14,CASSRAGGNQPQHF,TGTGCCAGTAGTAGGGCAGGGGGCAATCAGCCCCAGCATTTT
NA,TRBV5-4,TRBJ2-1,NA,12,CASSRLENEQFF,TGTGCCAGCAGCCGACTGGAAAATGAGCAGTTCTTC
TRBD1,TRBV6-6,TRBJ1-1,NA,17,CASSRGGTGNMNTEAFF,TGTGCCAGCAGTCGTGGGGGGACAGGTAATATGAACACTGAAGCTTTCTTT
NA,TRBV19,TRBJ1-5,NA,16,CATKLLGEGHNQPQHF,TGTGCCACTAAACTTCTAGGGGAGGGGCACAATCAGCCCCAGCATTTT
TRBD2,TRBV6-5,TRBJ2-1,NA,15,CASSPGLAVYNEQFF,TGTGCCAGCAGCCCCGGACTAGCGGTCTACAATGAGCAGTTCTTC
TRBD2,TRBV7-8,TRBJ2-7,NA,15,CASSLVSGSEYEQYF,TGTGCCAGCAGCTTAGTTAGCGGGAGCGAATACGAGCAGTACTTC
TRBD1,TRBV5-6,TRBJ2-3,few,15,CASSFGTGHTDTQYF,TGTGCCAGCAGCTTCGGGACAGGGCACACAGATACGCAGTATTTT
NA,TRBV4-1,TRBJ1-5,NA,17,CASSQVGVGWSNQPQHF,TGCGCCAGCAGCCAAGTCGGGGTAGGGTGGAGCAATCAGCCCCAGCATTTT
NA,TRBV9,TRBJ1-1,NA,16,CASTPGPQEARTEAFF,TGTGCCAGCACCCCAGGCCCACAGGAAGCCAGAACTGAAGCTTTCTTT
NA,TRBV3-1/TRBV3-2,TRBJ1-1,NA,13,CASSPPPSGESFF,TGTGCCAGCAGCCCACCGCCCTCAGGGGAGAGTTTCTTT
TRBD1,TRBV11-2,TRBJ1-2,NA,15,CASSLTGGASYGYTF,TGTGCCAGCAGTCTTACAGGGGGCGCAAGCTATGGCTACACCTTC
TRBD1,TRBV12-5,TRBJ2-3,few,16,CASGLGDDRAGDTQYF,TGTGCTAGTGGTTTGGGAGACGACAGGGCAGGAGATACGCAGTATTTT
NA,TRBV4-2,TRBJ1-5,few,15,CASSPAGDSNQPQHF,TGTGCCAGCAGCCCCGCAGGGGATAGCAATCAGCCCCAGCATTTT
TRBD2,TRBV4-3,TRBJ2-1,NA,15,CASSQVSGAYNEQFF,TGCGCCAGCAGCCAAGTAAGCGGGGCCTACAATGAGCAGTTCTTC
TRBD2,TRBV28,TRBJ2-1,NA,15,CASSLRLAGVNEQFF,TGTGCCAGCAGTTTGCGACTAGCGGGCGTTAATGAGCAGTTCTTC
TRBD2,TRBV19,TRBJ2-7,NA,15,CASRYRLAGGYEQYF,TGTGCCAGTAGATACCGACTAGCGGGAGGTTACGAGCAGTACTTC
NA,TRBV4-2,TRBJ2-7,few,15,CASSQAAGDTYEQYF,TGTGCCAGCAGCCAAGCGGCGGGGGACACCTACGAGCAGTACTTC
TRBD1,TRBV10-3,TRBJ1-4,NA,15,CAISDDRGRKEKLFF,TGTGCCATCAGTGATGACAGGGGGCGCAAAGAAAAACTGTTTTTT
TRBD1,TRBV28,TRBJ2-3,once,15,CASSLPTGSADTQYF,TGTGCCAGCAGTCTACCGACAGGGAGCGCAGATACGCAGTATTTT
TRBD1,TRBV27,TRBJ1-2,NA,17,CASRYISGTGFNYGYTF,TGTGCCAGCAGGTATATATCAGGGACAGGGTTTAACTATGGCTACACCTTC
NA,TRBV27,TRBJ2-5,NA,14,CASSLMRGGETQYF,TGTGCCAGCAGTTTAATGCGGGGTGGGGAGACCCAGTACTTC
TRBD2,TRBV7-9,TRBJ2-3,few,16,CASTLGLAGATDTQYF,TGTGCCAGCACCCTCGGACTAGCGGGAGCCACAGATACGCAGTATTTT
NA,TRBV28,TRBJ1-3,NA,15,CASLRGGGAGNTIYF,TGTGCCAGCCTCCGCGGGGGAGGCGCTGGAAACACCATATATTTT
NA,TRBV4-3,TRBJ1-1,NA,13,CASSQVENTEAFF,TGCGCCAGCAGCCAAGTAGAGAACACTGAAGCTTTCTTT
NA,TRBV7-8,TRBJ1-5,NA,13,CASSLTENQPQHF,TGTGCCAGCAGCTTAACAGAGAATCAGCCCCAGCATTTT
NA,TRBV5-1,TRBJ2-7,NA,14,CASSQTRGRREQYF,TGCGCCAGCAGCCAAACTAGAGGAAGACGTGAGCAGTACTTC
NA,TRBV11-2,TRBJ1-6,NA,16,CASSLTAAPYNSPLHF,TGTGCCAGCAGCTTAACGGCGGCACCCTATAATTCACCCCTCCACTTT
NA,TRBV6-2/TRBV6-3,TRBJ2-1,NA,13,CASSDKQYNEQFF,TGTGCCAGCAGTGATAAACAGTACAATGAGCAGTTCTTC
NA,TRBV28,TRBJ2-2,NA,17,CASSLSAGVLPSGELFF,TGTGCCAGCAGTTTATCCGCAGGGGTCCTCCCTTCCGGGGAGCTGTTTTTT
NA,TRBV9,TRBJ2-7,NA,13,CASGGTGQYEQYF,TGTGCCAGCGGCGGGACGGGACAGTACGAGCAGTACTTC